This T cell receptor beta chain was found in a study of T cells after posttransplantation cyclophosphamide. V was trimmed by 2 bases and J by 6 bases, leaving 17 bases between them. The germline V gene encodes CDR1 LNHDA and CDR2 SQIVND (reference sequence). The CDR3 contains 17 residues. Cyclophosphamide on days +3 and +4 followed busulfan-fludarabine conditioning and a marrow graft. Study-wide results and caveats: After PTCy, TRB diversity resembled that of CNI/methotrexate controls. Tissue-infiltrating T cells from skin or gut overlapped little with blood T cells. Later post-transplant blood repertoires were often dominated by donor CD8+ memory clones.

The protocol was immunoSEQ multiplex PCR, while the TCRdb copy is restricted to in-frame clones and leaves out a portion. The sample holds some 34,000 clones, about three quarters seen once. A remark on this clone: Its antigen is currently unknown.

The sequence was collected from a female patient in her thirties or forties who received an allogeneic stem cell transplant from a related donor, was CMV-positive, and had no GVHD. Some T cells may have come from the graft donor. Sequenced material: CD4+ T cells sorted from blood, taken approximately 2,000 days after a stem cell transplant with posttransplant cyclophosphamide. V is TRBV19 and J is TRBJ1-6; D not resolved. The CDR3 here is CASSISPRPRVNSPLHF. As DNA, the CDR3 is TGTGCCAGTAGTATAAGTCCCCGTCCTCGGGTTAATTCACCCCTCCACTTT.